This TCR beta chain appears in the sequencing data of a study of shared clonotypes between healthy human individuals. Overall study results and limits: Some naive CD4 clonotypes, roughly 4.5%, turned up in common across a few donors. It was the non-shared clonotypes that had lower generation probabilities than clonotypes shared by all four donors.

Terminally differentiated effector memory CD45RA+ cells were excluded from the naive CD8 cells, which were CD45RO-negative and positively selected for CCR7. HIV-negative, healthy adults without recent acute infections or vaccinations were the donors. Produced via immunoSEQ multiplex PCR; TCRdb's table is partial and in-frame only. The data show about 2 million clones, approximately 94% seen once. For this clone: The antigen remains unidentified.

In germline, CDR1 is MNHEY, CDR2 SMNVEV (reference sequence). This CDR3 contains 17 residues. With 2 bases clipped from V and 4 bases from J, the junction kept 4 bases outside the gene matches. The chain joins TRBV27 to TRBJ2-5; 16 positions agree with TRBD2. The TCR comes from a man aged 18-30 years in good health. Sequencing was carried out using naive CD8+ T cells sorted from blood. CDR3 DNA sequence: TGTGCCAGCAGTTTAGGGACTAGCGGGGGGGCAGGAGAGACCCAGTACTTC. Its translation is CASSLGTSGGAGETQYF.